This T cell receptor (beta chain) was captured in a study of T cells expressing NK-cell markers. Germline CDR1 and CDR2: LGHDT and YNNKEL (reference sequence). The CDR3 is 14 residues long. As for this clonotype: Its target is unknown.

TCRdb reworked the 5' RACE reads into one entry per CDR3 protein, no DNA. The record lists 200,000 to 300,000 distinct CDR3 sequences, of which the ten most abundant hold around 0.4%. Study-wide results and caveats: Also leading the CD3+CD56-NKG2C+ fraction in a handful of donors were these clonotypes.

This sequence was found in a man younger than 35 in good health. V usage is TRBV3-1 and J usage is TRBJ2-5; the D gene TCRdb calls, TRBD1, cannot be checked with no DNA. The source material was blood T cells: a sorted CD56 or NKG2C T cell subset, CD4+ or CD8+ T cells, or bulk PBMC T cells (not recorded which). CDR3 region: CASSLRTNRETQYF.